This TCR beta chain came from a study of metastatic and nonmetastatic thyroid tumors. Study-wide results and limits: In both blood and tumor samples, TCR beta diversity was reported significantly higher for malignant than benign nodules.

No patient had received any treatment before thyroid surgery. This clone was seen more than once but under ten times. Its specificity is unknown. MiXCR re-clonotyped the PCR reads for TCRdb. The repertoire includes 39,000 or so clones, roughly 18% of them detected once, and around 18% sits in the top ten. The length of the CDR3 is 16 residues. CDR1 MNHEY and CDR2 SMNVEV come from the germline V gene (reference sequence). Germline trimming cut 5 bases from V and 11 bases from J; bases unmatched to any gene: 17. This receptor was taken from a female donor with papillary thyroid cancer or a benign thyroid nodule (not recorded which). Some clones in this sample may be carry-over from other donors' samples. The sample taken for sequencing was blood. The genes are TRBV27 and TRBJ2-2; 7 bases align to TRBD1. This CDR3 is CASSEYRGGDTCELFF. CDR3 in DNA: TGTGCCAGCAGTGAATACAGGGGCGGTGACACCTGTGAGCTGTTTTTT.